The rows below give T cell receptor beta chains drawn from one sample of a study of T cells after yellow fever vaccination. One entry per CDR3 protein results from TCRdb running MiXCR on the 5' RACE reads. The repertoire holds over 200,000 distinct CDR3 sequences, with more than 6.5% as singletons. Source: CD4+ T cells sorted from PBMCs, taken on the day of the yellow fever booster vaccination. The receptors were gathered from a man between 25 and 39 years old who received the YFV17D yellow fever vaccine. Both conserved end residues are part of each CDR3. The size entry is marked missing in some rows and otherwise reads once, few, many or a size class.

>TRBJ1-2|TRBV3-1|few
CAFCYYSLRDSHNYGYTF
>TRBJ2-1|TRBV24-1|many
CATSGSGRGGNEQFF
>TRBJ2-5|TRBV18|few
CASSVYQETQYF
>TRBJ1-1|TRBV7-9|many
CASSRDRVRNTEAFF
>TRBJ2-2|TRBV5-6|.
CASSVLTGGELFF
>TRBJ2-2|TRBV7-2|few
CASSLRWGRNTGELFF
>TRBJ2-1|TRBV2|.
CTCSHRAAGDSYNEQFF
>TRBJ2-7|TRBV5-5|few
CASSLGGTRYEQYF
>TRBJ1-2|TRBV14|.
CASSQWTGADYPDGYTF
>TRBJ2-2|TRBV9|few
CASSVDRTNTGELFF
>TRBJ1-6|TRBV20-1|few
CSAGVGASPLHF
>TRBJ2-7|TRBV30|few
CAWSGSTHEQYF
>TRBJ2-1|TRBV9|many
CASSVKGGNNEQFF
>TRBJ2-1|TRBV7-2|many
CASSLAPPRISGRGSEQFF
>TRBJ1-6|TRBV5-1|many
CASSLWGHRNNSPLHF
>TRBJ1-2|TRBV12-3/TRBV12-4|many
CASSLARGYTF
>TRBJ2-7|TRBV6-6|many
CASSYRGYEQYF
>TRBJ2-7|TRBV18|many
CASSTGLTSYEQYF
>TRBJ2-5|TRBV7-2|.
CASSSDIGLETQYF
>TRBJ2-7|TRBV7-3|few
CASSPFAGVVYF
>TRBJ1-1|TRBV28|.
CASTQTGYMNTEAFF
>TRBJ2-1|TRBV5-1|.
CASSSLKGVAGGRNNEQFF
>TRBJ2-7|TRBV20-1|.
CSARGSTSGKIYEQYF
>TRBJ2-7|TRBV6-2/TRBV6-3|few
CASSRLAGGHEQYF
>TRBJ2-7|TRBV28|few
CASSSEYEQYF
>TRBJ1-1|TRBV5-1|few
CASSLAGTVNTEAFF
>TRBJ2-2|TRBV3-1|.
CASSQVTGVNTGELFF
>TRBJ2-2|TRBV12-3/TRBV12-4|few
CASSLPPLAGVPGELFF
>TRBJ2-4|TRBV5-1|many
CASSLEGTAGENIQYF
>TRBJ2-5|TRBV20-1|many
CSALSRGRETQYF
>TRBJ2-7|TRBV20-1|many
CSARGTERGEQYF
>TRBJ1-2|TRBV5-1|few
CASSLGISGAYGYTF
>TRBJ2-3|TRBV3-1|many
CASSQDGNTDTQYF
>TRBJ2-7|TRBV7-2|many
CASSLVASGSREQYF
>TRBJ2-5|TRBV28|few
CASSAAGLAGETQYF
>TRBJ2-1|TRBV7-2|many
CASSLVGFF
>TRBJ2-1|TRBV7-2|.
CASSLATQAPEQFF
>TRBJ2-3|TRBV5-8|many
CASSFQDTQYF
>TRBJ2-1|TRBV20-1|many
CSARTSRNEQFF
>TRBJ2-3|TRBV18|many
CASSPRPGALTDTQYF
>TRBJ2-2|TRBV5-1|few
CASSSETGYTGELFF
>TRBJ2-7|TRBV20-1|few
CSAVVGVLVSEQYF
>TRBJ2-2|TRBV25-1|.
CASSRDGSTRTGELFF
>TRBJ2-7|TRBV23-1|many
CASSQGLVHYEQYF
>TRBJ2-1|TRBV5-6|.
CASSLPGRGTYEQFF
>TRBJ2-7|TRBV5-1|many
CASGRDSPPYEQYF
>TRBJ1-2|TRBV20-1|few
CSATDGQGDGYTF
>TRBJ1-1|TRBV12-3/TRBV12-4|.
CASSPHRSWDTEAFF
>TRBJ1-1|TRBV19|.
CASSIGRPVTEAFF
>TRBJ2-1|TRBV29-1|many
CSVAPGLADYNEQFF
>TRBJ2-5|TRBV12-3/TRBV12-4|many
CASSFWGNEETQYF
>TRBJ2-1|TRBV24-1|.
CATKGEGYNEQFF
>TRBJ2-7|TRBV7-2|many
CASSRQVNYEQYF
>TRBJ2-1|TRBV11-3|.
CASSATGTRENEQFF